These 21 T cell receptor beta chains originate from one sample sequenced in a study of shared clonotypes between healthy human individuals. The method was immunoSEQ multiplex PCR; TCRdb's version includes in-frame clones alone and lacks a portion of them. The sample yields some 1,100,000 clones, about 84% seen once. What was sequenced was memory CD4+ T cells from PBMCs. Subset: CD45RA-negative fraction. These receptors were taken from a man younger than 35 in good health. Some clones in this sample may be carry-over from other donors' samples.

DNA of the CDR3: TGTGCCAGCTCCTACGCCGAACAGCGCGGGTACAATGAGCAGTTCTTC. Translated, it gives CASSYAEQRGYNEQFF. The chain combines TRBV2 with TRBJ2-1, with TRBD2 as a possible D gene (5 bases). Trimming removed 8 bases from V and 4 bases from J, with 21 bases in between. The CDR3 is made up of 16 amino acids. Germline CDR1 reads SNHLY; CDR2 reads FYNNEI.

J is TRBJ1-4 and V is TRBV28; possible D gene TRBD1, 5 bases. V was trimmed by 6 bases and J by 8 bases, leaving 19 bases between them. Germline CDR1 and CDR2: MDHEN and SYDVKM. The CDR3 has 15 residues. The CDR3 DNA follows: TGTGCCAGCAGACCTGTCAGGGTATATGCCGAAAAACTGTTTTTT. The encoded protein is CASRPVRVYAEKLFF.

This clone has only a few counts. This sample includes further DNA sequences coding for the same CDR3. This sequence joins TRBV18 and TRBJ2-3; D unresolved. Germline V gene data show CDR1 as KGHSH and CDR2 as LQKENI. V was shortened by 2 bases and J by 5 bases, with 8 bases between the two germline ends. The CDR3 sequence is 13 residues long. DNA for the CDR3: TGTGCCAGCTCACCAGGGGTGGGAGATACGCAGTATTTT. Translation: CASSPGVGDTQYF.

This clone appeared a single time. The V call is TRBV30, the J call TRBJ2-7, with D possibly matching TRBD2 (6 bases). The V gene's germline CDR1 is GTSNPN and CDR2 SVGIG (reference sequence). V was shortened by 2 bases and J by 6 bases, with 11 bases between the two germline ends. This CDR3 has 12 amino acids. The CDR3 protein is CAWSRLRGEQYF. The CDR3 DNA reads TGTGCCTGGAGTCGCCTGCGGGGCGAGCAGTACTTC.

The chain employs TRBV18 and TRBJ2-7; D is possibly TRBD1 (6 bases). The CDR3 is 14 amino acids. Trimming left V 3 bases short and J 4 bases short, with 13 bases between. Germline loops: CDR1 KGHSH, CDR2 LQKENI. CDR3 DNA: TGTGCCAGCTCACCTTCACAGGGTCAGTACGAGCAGTACTTC. The encoded protein is CASSPSQGQYEQYF.

The chain combines TRBV5-1 with TRBJ2-7; TRBD1 aligns across 9 bases. Trimming removed 4 bases from V and 3 bases from J; junction bases left unmatched: 8. CDR3 length: 15 amino acids. Germline values: CDR1 SGHRS, CDR2 YFSETQ. Here the CDR3 reads CASSPGDREGYEQYF. The DNA for the CDR3 is TGCGCCAGCAGCCCGGGGGACAGGGAAGGCTACGAGCAGTACTTC. Combining the CDR3 with reference TRBV5-1 and TRBJ2-7 gives the whole variable domain KAGVTQTPRYLIKTRGQQVTLSCSPISGHRSVSWYQQTPGQGLQFLFEYFSETQRNKGNFPGRFSGRQFSNSRSEMNVSTLELGDSALYLCASSPGDREGYEQYFGPGTRLTVT.

The chain links TRBV28 to TRBJ2-6; 7 bases are a match to TRBD2. There are 17 residues in the CDR3. Germline-derived CDR1 and CDR2 are MDHEN and SYDVKM. V shed 3 bases and J 2 bases; nucleotides not matched to a gene: 7. This chain's CDR3 is CASSFLADPPGANVLTF. CDR3 DNA: TGTGCCAGCAGTTTCCTAGCGGACCCTCCTGGGGCCAACGTCCTGACTTTC.

On this clone itself: A much larger clone lies one base from this, so it may be a read error. This CDR3 is CASSPHQETQYF. Here the CDR3 DNA reads TGTGCCAGCAGCCCCCACCAAGAGACCCAGTACTTC. V is TRBV7-6 and J is TRBJ2-5; D ambiguous. V gave up 5 bases and J gave up 0 bases, with 4 bases separating them. The germline V gene has CDR1 SGHVS and CDR2 FNYEAQ. CDR3 length: 12 amino acids.

This clone was counted once. V is TRBV6-6 and J is TRBJ1-1; possibly TRBD1 for D (5 bases). Per germline, CDR1 MNHNY and CDR2 SVGAGI (reference sequence). This CDR3 has 13 residues. V was clipped by 7 bases and J by 8 bases, with 17 bases between them. CDR3 amino acids: CASTPSKTAEAFF. The CDR3 DNA is TGTGCCAGCACCCCTTCGAAGACAGCCGAAGCTTTCTTT.

The gene calls are TRBV7-9 and TRBJ2-7, with 7 bases fitting TRBD2. This CDR3 is 18 amino acids long. V trimming: 3 bases; J trimming: 5 bases; junction bases outside the gene matches: 19. Per germline, CDR1 SEHNR and CDR2 FQNEAQ (reference sequence). The CDR3 sequence is CASSLRGGAGEFTDEQYF. CDR3 sequence (DNA): TGTGCCAGCAGCTTGCGAGGAGGGGCGGGAGAATTTACGGACGAGCAGTACTTC. The entire variable domain, with the rest obtained from reference TRBV7-9 and TRBJ2-7, is as follows: DTGVSQNPRHKITKRGQNVTFRCDPISEHNRLYWYRQTLGQGPEFLTYFQNEAQLEKSRLLSDRFSAERPKGSFSTLEIQRTEQGDSAMYLCASSLRGGAGEFTDEQYFGPGTRLTVT.

This clone was detected a few times. J is TRBJ2-7 and V is TRBV23-1; D not resolved. TRBV23-1 is flagged as an ORF with uncertain function. V was cut by 1 base and J by 2 bases, with 12 bases left in between. The CDR3 has 15 residues. CDR3 sequence: CASSQLRSGAYEQYF. CDR3 bases: TGCGCCAGCAGTCAATTACGGTCCGGAGCCTACGAGCAGTACTTC.

The chain links TRBV6-1 to TRBJ1-5; D is ambiguous. Germline values: CDR1 MNHNS, CDR2 SASEGT. The ends were cut back, 10 bases at V and 1 base at J, with 11 bases in the middle. The CDR3 is 13 residues long. The CDR3: CATHQVSNQPQHF. DNA of the CDR3: TGTGCCACCCATCAGGTGAGCAATCAGCCCCAGCATTTT.

This clone was recorded once. The chain combines TRBV28 with TRBJ2-6; TRBD2 matches at 8 bases. CDR3 length equals 15 residues. Germline assignment: CDR1 MDHEN and CDR2 SYDVKM. The CDR3 coding sequence is TGTGCGGTCAGCGGGAGTGTAGCTGGGGCCAACGTCCTGACTTTC. It translates to CAVSGSVAGANVLTF.

The chain carries TRBV6-4 and TRBJ1-5; no firm D call. CDR3 length equals 20 residues. Trimming cost V 0 bases and J 0 bases, with 21 bases left between them. Germline assignment: CDR1 MRHNA and CDR2 SNTAGT. In DNA form, the CDR3 reads TGTGCCAGCAGTGACTCGATGGGGATCGATCGCCCGTATAGCAATCAGCCCCAGCATTTT. This gives the protein CASSDSMGIDRPYSNQPQHF.

V and J are TRBV11-3 and TRBJ2-1; 7 bases align to TRBD2. CDR1 is SGHNT and CDR2 is YENEEA in the germline V gene. V was pared by 5 bases and J by 7 bases, with 11 bases of the junction left unmatched. The CDR3 contains 15 residues. The CDR3 here is CASSPEVAGGNEQFF. The DNA for the CDR3 is TGTGCCAGCAGCCCCGAGGTAGCGGGTGGTAATGAGCAGTTCTTC.

The chain carries TRBV15 and TRBJ2-4, with 11 bases identical to TRBD1. The CDR3 loop spans 18 amino acids. Per the germline V gene, CDR1 is LNHNV and CDR2 is YYDKDF (reference sequence). Trimming at V came to 1 base and at J to 1 base, leaving 6 bases not matched to a gene. Written as DNA, the CDR3 is TGTGCCACCAGCAGAGCGGACAGGGGGCGCTCGGCCAAAAACATTCAGTACTTC. This gives the protein CATSRADRGRSAKNIQYF. Drawing the rest from reference TRBV15 and TRBJ2-4, the complete variable domain is DAMVIQNPRYQVTQFGKPVTLSCSQTLNHNVMYWYQQKSSQAPKLLFHYYDKDFNNEADTPDNFQSRRPNTSFCFLDIRSPGLGDTAMYLCATSRADRGRSAKNIQYFGAGTRLSVL.

The rearrangement links TRBV15 to TRBJ1-5; perhaps TRBD1 as D (6 bases). This CDR3 is built from 16 residues. The germline V and J ends were trimmed by 4 bases and 10 bases, with 23 bases remaining between them. Germline V CDR1 and CDR2: LNHNV, YYDKDF (reference sequence). The CDR3 loop is CATSTRRGAGFKPQHF. In nucleotides, the CDR3 is TGTGCCACCAGCACAAGACGGGGGGCCGGTTTCAAACCCCAGCATTTT.

This chain connects TRBV28 to TRBJ2-1, with 11 bases that match TRBD2. Looked up from germline, CDR1 is MDHEN and CDR2 is SYDVKM. CDR3 length: 17 amino acids. V was clipped by 5 bases and J by 1 base; unmatched bases: 7. The DNA of the CDR3 is TGTGCCAGCAGTAACCTAGCGGGAGGCGTTTCCTACAATGAGCAGTTCTTC. Protein sequence: CASSNLAGGVSYNEQFF.

V gene TRBV28 combines with J gene TRBJ2-3; 7 bases are shared with TRBD2. The CDR3 sequence is 13 residues long. Trimming at V came to 5 bases and at J to 4 bases, leaving 3 bases not matched to a gene. Germline loops: CDR1 MDHEN, CDR2 SYDVKM. CDR3 sequence reads: CASSQGRADTQYF. The CDR3 coding sequence is TGTGCCAGCAGTCAAGGGAGGGCAGATACGCAGTATTTT.

The genes are TRBV19 and TRBJ2-1; 8 positions match TRBD2. V dropped 3 bases and J dropped 12; count of bases not matched to a gene: 10. This CDR3 contains 14 residues. The V gene's germline CDR1 is LNHDA and CDR2 SQIVND (reference sequence). The CDR3 DNA reads TGTGCCAGTAGTATTCTGGGGTCCCGGGGGGGGCAGTTCTTC. It encodes CASSILGSRGGQFF.

The V call is TRBV7-8, the J call TRBJ1-1; maybe TRBD1 (6 bases). CDR1 and CDR2 (germline): SGHVS, FQNEAQ. This CDR3 is 14 amino acids long. Trimming pared 3 bases from V and 7 bases from J, leaving 15 bases between. DNA for the CDR3: TGTGCCAGCAGCTTCACAGGGAGGATGGGTGAAGCTTTCTTT. It yields the protein CASSFTGRMGEAFF.